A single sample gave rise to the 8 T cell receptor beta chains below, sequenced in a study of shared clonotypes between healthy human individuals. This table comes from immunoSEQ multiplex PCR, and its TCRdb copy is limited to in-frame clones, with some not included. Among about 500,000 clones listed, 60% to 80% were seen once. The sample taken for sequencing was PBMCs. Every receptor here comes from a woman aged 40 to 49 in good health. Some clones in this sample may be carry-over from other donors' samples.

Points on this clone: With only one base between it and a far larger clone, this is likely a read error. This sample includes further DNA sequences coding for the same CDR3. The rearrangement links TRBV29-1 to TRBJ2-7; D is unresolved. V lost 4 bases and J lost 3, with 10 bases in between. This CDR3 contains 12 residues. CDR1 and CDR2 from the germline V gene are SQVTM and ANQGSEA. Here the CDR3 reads CSVAAHGYEQYF. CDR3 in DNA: TGCAGCGTTGCGGCCCACGGCTACGAGCAGTACTTC.

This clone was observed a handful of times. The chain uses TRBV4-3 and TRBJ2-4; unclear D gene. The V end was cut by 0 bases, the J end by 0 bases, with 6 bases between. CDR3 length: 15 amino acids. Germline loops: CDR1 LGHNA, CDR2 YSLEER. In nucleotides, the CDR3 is TGCGCCAGCAGCCAAGATTCGTTAGCCAAAAACATTCAGTACTTC. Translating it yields CASSQDSLAKNIQYF.

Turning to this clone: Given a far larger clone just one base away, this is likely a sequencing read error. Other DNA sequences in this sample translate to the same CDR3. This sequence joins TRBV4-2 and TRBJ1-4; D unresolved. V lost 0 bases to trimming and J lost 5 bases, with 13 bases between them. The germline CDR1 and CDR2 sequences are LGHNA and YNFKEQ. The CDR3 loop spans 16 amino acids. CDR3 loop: CASSQEQSLLNEKLFF. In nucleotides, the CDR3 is TGTGCCAGCAGCCAAGAGCAGTCTCTACTAAATGAAAAACTGTTTTTT.

This chain's CDR3 is CASSLGAWARVYYGYTF. The CDR3 bases are TGTGCCAGCAGCTTAGGGGCGTGGGCCAGGGTCTACTATGGCTACACCTTC. The chain links TRBV11-3 to TRBJ1-2, with D possibly being TRBD1 (5 bases). Per germline, CDR1 SGHNT and CDR2 YENEEA. Trimming removed 1 base at V and 3 bases at J, with 18 bases between. The CDR3 length is 17 residues.

The CDR3 bases are TGTGCCAGCAGGGCACTAGCGGGAAGAAACGAGCAGTACTTC. Translated: CASRALAGRNEQYF. This sequence joins TRBV2 and TRBJ2-7; 10 nucleotides agree with TRBD2. Germline-derived CDR1 and CDR2 are SNHLY and FYNNEI. The CDR3 covers 14 residues. V trimming: 6 bases; J trimming: 5 bases; junction bases outside the gene matches: 7.

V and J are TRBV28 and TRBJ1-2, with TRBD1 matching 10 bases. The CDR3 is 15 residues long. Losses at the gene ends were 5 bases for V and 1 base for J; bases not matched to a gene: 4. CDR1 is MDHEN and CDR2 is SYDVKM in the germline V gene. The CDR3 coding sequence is TGTGCCAGCAGTCCCTGGGACAGGGGTAACTATGGCTACACCTTC. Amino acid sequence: CASSPWDRGNYGYTF.

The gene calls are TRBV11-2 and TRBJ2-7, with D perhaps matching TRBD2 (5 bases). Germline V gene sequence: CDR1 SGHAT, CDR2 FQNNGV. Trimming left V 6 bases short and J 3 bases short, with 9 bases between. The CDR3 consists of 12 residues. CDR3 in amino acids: CASSQRGYEQYF. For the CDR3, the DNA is TGTGCCAGCAGTCAACGGGGCTACGAGCAGTACTTC.

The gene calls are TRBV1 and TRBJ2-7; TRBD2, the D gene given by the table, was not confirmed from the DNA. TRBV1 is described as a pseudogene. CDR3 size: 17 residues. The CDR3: CTSSQEWRKPSSYEQYF. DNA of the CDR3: TGCACCAGCAGCCAGGAATGGAGAAAACCGAGCTCCTACGAGCAGTACTTC.